The 4 T cell receptor beta chains below were found in one sample sequenced in a study of T-cell reconstitution after alpha-beta-depleted transplantation in children. Study observations and caveats: T-cell counts and diversity were attributed mostly to newly produced T cells one year after transplant.

These receptors are not linked to any known antigen. Unique molecular identifiers were incorporated during preparation of the TCRbeta library. TCRdb redid the calling of the PCR reads with MiXCR, one entry per CDR3 protein. Among fewer than 350,000 distinct CDR3 sequences listed, 7.5% to 9% were seen once. The sequences come from peripheral blood, collected 360 days after TCRalphabeta/CD19-depleted stem cell transplant. Every receptor here comes from a female patient between 2 and 15 years old who had a stem cell transplant for Fanconi anemia, so the T cells may come from the graft donor.

This clonotype has just a few counts. The chain has TRBV7-2 and TRBJ2-2, with 11 bases aligning to TRBD2. Trimming at V came to 0 bases and at J to 6 bases, leaving 9 bases not matched to a gene. CDR3 length: 18 amino acids. Germline V lookup: CDR1 SGHTA, CDR2 FQGNSA. The CDR3 bases are TGTGCCAGCAGCTTAGCGTCGGGGCTAGCGGGGGGCGCCGGGGAGCTGTTTTTT. Residues: CASSLASGLAGGAGELFF.

Comments on this clonotype: A much bigger clone sits one base away, suggesting this may be a read error. V is TRBV12-3 or TRBV12-4 and J is TRBJ1-4; D call uncertain. The CDR3 length is 14 residues. The CDR3 sequence is CASSLRQPHEELFF. The CDR3 DNA reads TGTGCCAGCAGTTTGAGGCAGCCCCATGAAGAACTGTTTTTT.

This clonotype was seen repeatedly, ten times or more. The gene calls are TRBV5-1 and TRBJ2-1; D uncertain. Trimming removed 3 bases from V and 6 bases from J, with 10 bases in between. This CDR3 is 13 amino acids long. Germline CDR1 SGHRS, CDR2 YFSETQ. CDR3 in amino acids: CASSSYYLNEQFF. Here the CDR3 DNA reads TGCGCCAGCAGCTCTTACTACCTCAATGAGCAGTTCTTC.

This clonotype was counted many times. The CDR3 reads CSVEVSYGGSTEAFF. The CDR3, as DNA: TGCAGCGTTGAAGTTTCTTACGGGGGGAGCACTGAAGCTTTCTTT. The chain links TRBV29-1 to TRBJ1-1; tentative D call: TRBD1 (5 bases). Trimming cost V 1 base and J 4 bases, with 16 bases left between them. Germline CDR1 reads SQVTM; CDR2 reads ANQGSEA. This CDR3 is 15 amino acids long. The whole variable domain, remainder taken from reference TRBV29-1 and TRBJ1-1, is SAVISQKPSRDICQRGTSLTIQCQVDSQVTMMFWYRQQPGQSLTLIATANQGSEATYESGFVIDKFPISRPNLTFSTLTVSNMSPEDSSIYLCSVEVSYGGSTEAFFGQGTRLTVV.